This passage covers 23 T cell receptor beta chains from one sample sequenced in a study of T cell responses to AZD1222 COVID-19 vaccine. Measured with immunoSEQ multiplex PCR; TCRdb has only the in-frame clones, and not every one. Of under 200,000 clones listed, almost 95% are singletons. This material consisted of peripheral blood, taken on day 0 of AZD1222 vaccination. The receptors originated from an adult in good health.

This clone was observed a few times. The chain recombines TRBV30 with TRBJ1-1, with 10 bases lining up with TRBD1. The CDR3 contains 13 residues. V lost 5 bases, J lost 3 bases, and 3 bases stayed unmatched. CDR1 is GTSNPN and CDR2 is SVGIG in the germline V gene (reference sequence). The CDR3 here is CAWGTGVYTEAFF. CDR3 nucleotide sequence: TGTGCCTGGGGGACAGGGGTTTACACTGAAGCTTTCTTT. Based on the CDR3 plus reference TRBV30 and TRBJ1-1, the full variable domain is SQTIHQWPATLVQPVGSPLSLECTVEGTSNPNLYWYRQAAGRGLQLLFYSVGIGQISSEVPQNLSASRPQDRQFILSSKKLLLSDSGFYLCAWGTGVYTEAFFGQGTRLTVV.

The V and J genes are TRBV4-3 and TRBJ1-3; D is unclear. The germline V and J ends were trimmed by 6 bases and 4 bases, with 10 bases remaining between them. Germline V gives CDR1 LGHNA, CDR2 YSLEER. This CDR3 contains 13 residues. This chain's CDR3 is CASSTVGGNTIYF. The CDR3 DNA reads TGCGCCAGCAGTACGGTCGGGGGAAACACCATATATTTT.

This clone was seen just once. The chain has TRBV11-3 and TRBJ1-5; D gene unclear. V was shortened by 3 bases and J by 10 bases, with 25 bases between the two germline ends. Per germline, CDR1 SGHNT and CDR2 YENEEA. The CDR3 is 17 residues long. CDR3 coding DNA: TGTGCCAGCAGCTTCCCCCTCTTCCCCCTTACGTGGAACCCCCAGCATTTT. Protein: CASSFPLFPLTWNPQHF.

The chain couples TRBV18 to TRBJ1-6, with D possibly matching TRBD1 (5 bases). The V gene lost 3 bases and the J gene lost 1 base, with 19 bases spanning the gap. The germline V gene has CDR1 KGHSH and CDR2 LQKENI. The CDR3 is 19 amino acids. In nucleotides, the CDR3 is TGTGCCAGCTCACCTTCCAGGCGAGGGGCTCAGTCCTATAATTCACCCCTCCACTTT. This translates into CASSPSRRGAQSYNSPLHF. The variable domain in full, with the rest retrieved from reference TRBV18 and TRBJ1-6, is NAGVMQNPRHLVRRRGQEARLRCSPMKGHSHVYWYRQLPEEGLKFMVYLQKENIIDESGMPKERFSAEFPKEGPSILRIQQVVRGDSAAYFCASSPSRRGAQSYNSPLHFGNGTRLTVT.

V usage is TRBV13 and J usage is TRBJ2-2, with 7 bases that match TRBD2. Germline lookup yields CDR1 PRHDT and CDR2 FYEKMQ (reference sequence). J was trimmed by 5 bases and V by 2 bases; bases with no gene match: 8. The CDR3 spans 16 residues. The DNA for the CDR3 is TGTGCCAGCAGCTTATTCCGGGGGGTACAAACCGGGGAGCTGTTTTTT. Protein: CASSLFRGVQTGELFF.

The genes are TRBV19 and TRBJ1-1, with TRBD1 matching over 9 bases. This CDR3 is 15 amino acids long. CDR1 LNHDA and CDR2 SQIVND come from the germline V gene (reference sequence). Trimming removed 5 bases from V and 4 bases from J; junction bases left unmatched: 8. The CDR3 loop reads CASSPRTGDFTEAFF. CDR3 DNA sequence: TGTGCCAGTAGTCCGAGGACAGGGGATTTCACTGAAGCTTTCTTT.

This clone was observed once. V gene TRBV15 combines with J gene TRBJ2-7; D may be TRBD1 (6 bases). The germline gives CDR1 LNHNV, CDR2 YYDKDF (reference sequence). The CDR3 spans 14 residues. Between the trimmed V and J ends, which lost 8 bases and 1 base, there was a span of 15 bases. DNA for the CDR3: TGTGCCACCGGCGACGGCAGGGGTTCCTACGAGCAGTACTTC. This sequence encodes CATGDGRGSYEQYF.

The chain uses TRBV29-1 and TRBJ2-3; 8 nucleotides agree with TRBD2. This CDR3 contains 15 residues. V lost 0 bases, J lost 6 bases, and 8 bases stayed unmatched. Germline CDR1 reads SQVTM; CDR2 reads ANQGSEA. In DNA form, the CDR3 reads TGCAGCGTTGAAGATCGCGGCGGGGGGCCTGATACGCAGTATTTT. Amino acid sequence: CSVEDRGGGPDTQYF.

The chain uses TRBV3-1 (or the pseudogene TRBV3-2) and TRBJ1-1, with 8 bases identical to TRBD1. This CDR3 has 13 amino acids. Germline CDR1 and CDR2: LGHDT and YNNKEL (reference sequence). V was clipped by 4 bases and J by 4 bases; unmatched bases: 2. CDR3 protein: CASSRDRSTEAFF. CDR3 coding DNA: TGTGCCAGCAGCCGGGACAGGAGCACTGAAGCTTTCTTT.

V is TRBV9 and J is TRBJ2-2, with D possibly matching TRBD1 (6 bases). This CDR3 is built from 16 residues. CDR1 and CDR2 (germline): SGDLS, YYNGEE. Trimming shortened V by 3 bases and J by 2 bases, and 14 bases separated the two germline ends. Written as DNA, the CDR3 is TGTGCCAGCAGCGCCCGACGGACAGCAAACACCGGGGAGCTGTTTTTT. It codes for CASSARRTANTGELFF.

The rearrangement joins TRBV29-1 to TRBJ1-2, with 7 bases aligning to TRBD1. The germline CDR1 and CDR2 sequences are SQVTM and ANQGSEA. The V gene end was trimmed by 6 bases and the J gene end by 8 bases; junction bases not matched to a gene: 18. The CDR3 totals 15 residues. CDR3 loop: CSVAPLGQRSVGYTF. CDR3 sequence (DNA): TGCAGCGTGGCTCCCCTGGGACAGAGGTCCGTCGGCTACACCTTC.

This chain connects TRBV6-5 to TRBJ1-6; D not resolved. The CDR3 spans 14 residues. V lost 5 bases, J lost 3 bases, and 8 bases lay in between. Germline V CDR1 and CDR2: MNHEY, SVGAGI. CDR3 loop: CASSMGYYNSPLHF. CDR3 nucleotides: TGTGCCAGCAGTATGGGCTACTATAATTCACCCCTCCACTTT.

This clone was observed once. The chain links TRBV28 to TRBJ2-2; 10 nucleotides match TRBD1. V gave up 4 bases and J gave up 4 bases; unmatched junction bases: 3. CDR1 is MDHEN, CDR2 SYDVKM, per germline. This CDR3 is built from 15 residues. CDR3 bases: TGTGCCAGCAGTTGGACAGGGGGACGCACCGGGGAGCTGTTTTTT. Amino acid sequence: CASSWTGGRTGELFF.

This sequence joins TRBV4-3 and TRBJ1-4; D uncertain. The germline V and J ends were trimmed by 4 bases and 7 bases, with 16 bases remaining between them. The germline CDR1 and CDR2 sequences are LGHNA and YSLEER. This CDR3 is built from 15 residues. In DNA, the CDR3 is TGCGCCAGCAGCCGGGTGGCTTCCGTCCCTGAAAAACTGTTTTTT. This codes for CASSRVASVPEKLFF.

The rearrangement uses TRBV27 and TRBJ1-2; 9 positions agree with TRBD1. V dropped 6 bases and J dropped 8; count of bases not matched to a gene: 7. This CDR3 comprises 13 residues. The germline V gene has CDR1 MNHEY and CDR2 SMNVEV (reference sequence). CDR3 coding DNA: TGTGCCAGCAGCCCACAGGGGGCGGGGGGCTACACCTTC. Amino acid sequence: CASSPQGAGGYTF.

The gene calls are TRBV15 and TRBJ1-5; no clear D. V was shortened by 5 bases and J by 6 bases, with 11 bases between the two germline ends. The CDR3 has 13 residues. CDR1 LNHNV and CDR2 YYDKDF come from the germline V gene (reference sequence). The CDR3 bases are TGTGCCACCAGCTTGGTCAGGAGTCAGCCCCAGCATTTT. Its protein product is CATSLVRSQPQHF.

V usage is TRBV9 and J usage is TRBJ1-1; D uncertain. Trimming removed 4 bases from V and 4 bases from J, with 8 bases in between. Germline lookup yields CDR1 SGDLS and CDR2 YYNGEE. The CDR3 spans 12 residues. As DNA, the CDR3 is TGTGCCAGCAGCCAACGGGGCACTGAAGCTTTCTTT. This encodes CASSQRGTEAFF.

This chain uses TRBV25-1 with TRBJ2-1, with a weak D call TRBD1 (5 bases). Trimming took off 7 bases at V and 4 bases at J, with 14 bases between the two ends. Germline V lookup: CDR1 MGHDK, CDR2 SYGVNS. The CDR3 sequence is 14 residues long. CDR3 region: CASTQGALYNEQFF. The CDR3 region has the DNA TGTGCCAGCACGCAGGGTGCCCTTTACAATGAGCAGTTCTTC.

The CDR3 DNA reads TGTGCCATCAGTCAGGGGTCTGGCTACACCTTC. It translates to CAISQGSGYTF. This chain joins TRBV10-3 and TRBJ1-2, with D possibly matching TRBD1 (6 bases). V lost 5 bases, J lost 7 bases, and 8 bases lay in between. The CDR3 runs 11 residues. Germline V gene lookup returns CDR1 ENHRY and CDR2 SYGVKD.

This sequence joins TRBV19 and TRBJ2-7, with a possible D match to TRBD2 (6 bases). V was trimmed by 6 bases and J by 4 bases, leaving 10 bases between them. Germline CDR1 LNHDA, CDR2 SQIVND (reference sequence). The CDR3 is made up of 12 amino acids. This chain's CDR3 is CASSPGRYEQYF. The CDR3 DNA sequence: TGTGCCAGTAGCCCAGGGAGGTACGAGCAGTACTTC.

V gene TRBV7-9 combines with J gene TRBJ1-2, with a possible D match to TRBD1 (5 bases). Germline V gives CDR1 SEHNR, CDR2 FQNEAQ (reference sequence). The V gene lost 5 bases and the J gene lost 4 bases, with 11 bases spanning the gap. The CDR3 consists of 13 residues. CDR3 residues: CASSPPGPYGYTF. For the CDR3, the DNA is TGTGCCAGCAGCCCACCGGGGCCCTATGGCTACACCTTC.

The rearrangement links TRBV4-3 to TRBJ1-1, with D possibly TRBD1 on 5 matching bases. V lost 0 bases and J 0 bases, leaving 17 bases between the germline ends. Germline CDR1 is LGHNA and CDR2 is YSLEER. There are 18 residues in the CDR3. CDR3 sequence reads: CASSQEAIRGLMNTEAFF. In nucleotides, the CDR3 is TGCGCCAGCAGCCAAGAGGCCATAAGGGGACTAATGAACACTGAAGCTTTCTTT.

The chain employs TRBV2 and TRBJ2-7; tentative D call: TRBD2 (5 bases). The CDR3 extends over 15 amino acids. CDR1 is SNHLY and CDR2 is FYNNEI in the germline V gene. V was cut by 6 bases and J by 3 bases, with 18 bases left in between. The CDR3 DNA follows: TGTGCCAGCAGGGGCCCCAGCCCGGAGGACTACGAGCAGTACTTC. Encoded protein: CASRGPSPEDYEQYF.